What follows describes a single TCR beta chain. This sample is drawn from a study of T cells after yellow fever vaccination. Regarding the study as a whole: Overall, a small share of clonotypes was seen in both CD4 and CD8 compartments.

For TCR, cDNA came from 5'RACE template switching, which added a universal primer site and UMIs. TCRdb recomputed calls from the 5' RACE reads with MiXCR, one row per CDR3 protein. Counted here are roughly 85,000 distinct CDR3 sequences, about 14% occurring once; the ten biggest clones make up around 24%. V dropped 0 bases and J dropped 2; count of bases not matched to a gene: 8. This CDR3 spans 17 amino acids. The germline V gene has CDR1 KGHSH and CDR2 LQKENI. The sample here was CD8+ T cells not binding an NS4B(214-222) dextramer, sorted from PBMCs, taken roughly 20 days after the first yellow fever vaccination. The source of this sequence is a young man who received the YFV17D yellow fever vaccine. This chain joins TRBV18 and TRBJ2-3; TRBD1 aligns across 7 bases. In DNA form, the CDR3 reads TGTGCCAGCTCACCACCCGGGACAGAAAGACCCACAGATACGCAGTATTTT. It codes for CASSPPGTERPTDTQYF. The entire variable domain, with the rest obtained from reference TRBV18 and TRBJ2-3, is as follows: NAGVMQNPRHLVRRRGQEARLRCSPMKGHSHVYWYRQLPEEGLKFMVYLQKENIIDESGMPKERFSAEFPKEGPSILRIQQVVRGDSAAYFCASSPPGTERPTDTQYFGPGTRLTVL.